This T cell receptor beta chain was recorded in a study of tumor-infiltrating lymphocytes in localized non-small cell lung cancer. Looking at the study overall: From each patient, both tumor and uninvolved lung, non-adjacent to tumor, were sampled.

The CDR3 runs 15 residues. V trimming: 4 bases; J trimming: 0 bases; junction bases outside the gene matches: 3. Germline V CDR1 and CDR2: LGHNA, YNFKEQ. This table comes from immunoSEQ multiplex PCR, and its TCRdb copy is limited to in-frame clones, with some not included. This sample has roughly 12,000 clones, with over 80% found just once. This clonotype was obtained from a human donor with non-small cell lung cancer. Sequencing was carried out using lung tumor tissue. This chain uses TRBV4-2 with TRBJ2-3, with 8 positions matching TRBD2. The CDR3 region has the DNA TGTGCCAGCAGCCCGTGGACTAGCAGCACAGATACGCAGTATTTT. Protein: CASSPWTSSTDTQYF.